This T cell receptor (beta chain) was captured in a study of T cell responses to AZD1222 COVID-19 vaccine. A single count supports this clone. Using immunoSEQ multiplex PCR, the repertoire was profiled, and TCRdb retains in-frame clones only, with some absent. The data hold tens of thousands of clones, with 75% to 90% observed a single time. The TCR was taken from an adult in good health. Sequenced here: peripheral blood, sampled on day 0 of MenACWY control vaccination.

The chain's CDR3 is CASSHAGGRVQETQYF. CDR3 coding DNA: TGTGCCAGCAGCCACGCTGGCGGGAGGGTCCAAGAGACCCAGTACTTC. The chain links TRBV11-2 to TRBJ2-5, with 9 bases lining up with TRBD2. J gave up 1 base and V 5 bases, and 8 bases lay outside the gene matches. Germline lookup yields CDR1 SGHAT and CDR2 FQNNGV. This CDR3 spans 16 amino acids.